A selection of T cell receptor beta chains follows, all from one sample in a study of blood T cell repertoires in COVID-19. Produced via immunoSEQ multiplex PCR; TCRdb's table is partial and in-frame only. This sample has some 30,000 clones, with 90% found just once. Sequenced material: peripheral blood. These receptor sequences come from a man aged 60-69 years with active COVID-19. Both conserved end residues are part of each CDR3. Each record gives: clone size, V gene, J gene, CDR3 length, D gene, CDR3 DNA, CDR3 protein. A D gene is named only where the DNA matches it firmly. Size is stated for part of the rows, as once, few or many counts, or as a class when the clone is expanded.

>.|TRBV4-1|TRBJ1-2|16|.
TGCGCCAGCAGCCAAGATGGGGCGCAGGGTAACTATGGCTACACCTTC
CASSQDGAQGNYGYTF
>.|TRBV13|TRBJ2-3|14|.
TGTGCCAGCAGTCGAGTAGGAGTCCCAGATACGCAGTATTTT
CASSRVGVPDTQYF
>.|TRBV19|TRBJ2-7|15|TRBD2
TGTGCCAGTAGTATAGGTAGCGGGGGGGCCTACGAGCAGTACTTC
CASSIGSGGAYEQYF
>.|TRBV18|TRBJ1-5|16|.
TGTGCCAGCTCACTGGACGGGCCGGGGAGCAATCAGCCCCAGCATTTT
CASSLDGPGSNQPQHF
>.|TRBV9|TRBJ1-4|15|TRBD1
TGTGCCAGCAGCGCCCGGACAGGATCAAATGAAAAACTGTTTTTT
CASSARTGSNEKLFF
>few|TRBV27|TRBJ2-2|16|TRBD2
TGTGCCAGCAGCCTATACGGGGGGTCGAACACCGGGGAGCTGTTTTTT
CASSLYGGSNTGELFF
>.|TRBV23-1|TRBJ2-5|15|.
TGCGCCAGCAGTCAGGGGTCAGGGGTCCAAGAGACCCAGTACTTC
CASSQGSGVQETQYF
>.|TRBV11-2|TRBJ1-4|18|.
TGTGCCAGCAGCTTAGATTTGGTGGCGGCAGCAACTAATGAAAAACTGTTTTTT
CASSLDLVAAATNEKLFF
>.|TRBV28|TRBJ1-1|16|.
TGTGCCAGCAGTGCCCGCCGTGGGGGGGTGGGCACTGAAGCTTTCTTT
CASSARRGGVGTEAFF
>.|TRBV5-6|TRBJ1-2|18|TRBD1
TGTGCCAGCAGCTTGGGGTACCCTCGAAACAGGGGAGACTATGGCTACACCTTC
CASSLGYPRNRGDYGYTF
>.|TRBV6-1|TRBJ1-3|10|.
TGTGCCAGCAGTGAACGGGTTATATATTTT
CASSERVIYF
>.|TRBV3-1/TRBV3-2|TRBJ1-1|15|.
TGTGCCAGCAGCCAAGGGGAGGGGAGTTGGACTGAAGCTTTCTTT
CASSQGEGSWTEAFF
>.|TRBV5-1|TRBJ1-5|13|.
TGCGCCAGCAGCTTAGGGGGTGGTGAGCCCCAGCATTTT
CASSLGGGEPQHF
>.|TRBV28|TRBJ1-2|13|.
TGTGCCAGCAGGTCCGGGGGGCGCTATGGCTACACCTTC
CASRSGGRYGYTF
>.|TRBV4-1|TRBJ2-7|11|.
TGCGCCAGCAGCCAAAGGGGCGAGCAGTACTTC
CASSQRGEQYF
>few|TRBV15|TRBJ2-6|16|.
TGTGCCACCAACCAGGGGCGGGGGACGGGGGCCAACGTCCTGACTTTC
CATNQGRGTGANVLTF
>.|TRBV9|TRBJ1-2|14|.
TGTGCCAGCAGCGGACGACAAATACGCTATGGCTACACCTTC
CASSGRQIRYGYTF
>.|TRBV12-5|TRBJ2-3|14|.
TGTGCTAGTGGCCACCTGGCACTAGGGAATACGCAGTATTTT
CASGHLALGNTQYF
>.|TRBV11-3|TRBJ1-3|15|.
TGTGCCTCCCAGAGGGGGGGTGTCGCTGGAAACACCATATATTTT
CASQRGGVAGNTIYF
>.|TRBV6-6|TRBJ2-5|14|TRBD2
TGTGCCAGCACGATAGCGGGGGGGCAAGAGACCCAGTACTTC
CASTIAGGQETQYF
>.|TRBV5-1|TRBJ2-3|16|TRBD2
TGCGCCAGCAGCTTGGGCGGGGGTAGGAGCACAGATACGCAGTATTTT
CASSLGGGRSTDTQYF
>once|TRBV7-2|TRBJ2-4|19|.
TGTGCCAGCAGCTACCGGGGATTGGCAGGGGTGGGAGACCGAAACATTCAGTACTTC
CASSYRGLAGVGDRNIQYF
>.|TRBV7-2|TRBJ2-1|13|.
TGTGCCAGCAGCTTAGCGCGCGGGTCTGAGCAGTTCTTC
CASSLARGSEQFF
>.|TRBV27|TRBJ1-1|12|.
TGTGCCAGCAGGCGGACATCCAGTGAAGCTTTCTTT
CASRRTSSEAFF
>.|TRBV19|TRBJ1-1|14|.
TGTGCCAGTATTATGCAGGGGAAAGGATCTGAAGCTTTCTTT
CASIMQGKGSEAFF
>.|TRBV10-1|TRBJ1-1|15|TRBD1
TGCGCCAGCAGTGAGTCTGGCAGGGGGATAGATGAAGCTTTCTTT
CASSESGRGIDEAFF
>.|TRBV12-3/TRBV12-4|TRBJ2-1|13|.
TGTGCCAGCAGTTTTGACCCGAGGAGTGAGCAGTTCTTC
CASSFDPRSEQFF
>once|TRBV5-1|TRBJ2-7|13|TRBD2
TGCGCCAGCAGCGTGGGACTAACCTACGAGCAGTACTTC
CASSVGLTYEQYF
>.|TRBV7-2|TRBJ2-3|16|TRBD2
TGTGCCAGCAGCTTACGGCGGGGGGGGCCCACAGATACGCAGTATTTT
CASSLRRGGPTDTQYF
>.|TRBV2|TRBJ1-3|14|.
TGTGCCAGCAGTGATGGGCAGGTTGGAAACACCATATATTTT
CASSDGQVGNTIYF
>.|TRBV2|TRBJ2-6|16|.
TGTGCCAGCAGGGAGACAGTGACCTCTGGGGCCAACGTCCTGACTTTC
CASRETVTSGANVLTF
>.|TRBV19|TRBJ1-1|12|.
TGTGCCAGTAGTATTACCGGGTATGAAGCTTTCTTT
CASSITGYEAFF
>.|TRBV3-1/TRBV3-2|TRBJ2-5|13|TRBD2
TGTGCCAGCAGCCCACCGGGACTAGCGGTCGGGTACTTC
CASSPPGLAVGYF
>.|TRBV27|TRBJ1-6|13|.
TGTGCCAGCAAAAACAGCCATAATTCACCCCTCCACTTT
CASKNSHNSPLHF
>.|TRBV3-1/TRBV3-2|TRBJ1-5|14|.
TGTGCCAGCAGCCGGGGGGGGGAAAATCAGCCCCAGCATTTT
CASSRGGENQPQHF
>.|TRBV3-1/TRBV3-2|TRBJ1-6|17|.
TGTGCCAGCAGCCAAGATCGTGGGAGCTCCTATAATTCACCCCTCCACTTT
CASSQDRGSSYNSPLHF
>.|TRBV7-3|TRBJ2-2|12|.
TGTGCCAGCAGCTTAACCTCCGGGGAGCTGTTTTTT
CASSLTSGELFF
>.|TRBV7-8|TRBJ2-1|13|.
TGTGCCAGCAGCTTAAACCAGGGGACTGAGCAGTTCTTC
CASSLNQGTEQFF
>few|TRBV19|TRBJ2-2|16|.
TGTGCCAGTAGTATCCTGGGGGCAGCGAACACCGGGGAGCTGTTTTTT
CASSILGAANTGELFF
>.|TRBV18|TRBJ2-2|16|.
TGTGCCAGCTCACCACCCGAGACTTGGAACACCGGGGAGCTGTTTTTT
CASSPPETWNTGELFF
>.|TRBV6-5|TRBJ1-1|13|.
TGTGCCAGCGGCCGGGACAAGAACACTGAAGCTTTCTTT
CASGRDKNTEAFF
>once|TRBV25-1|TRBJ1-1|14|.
TGTGCCAGCAGTTATAGGGGTAGAAACACTGAAGCTTTCTTT
CASSYRGRNTEAFF
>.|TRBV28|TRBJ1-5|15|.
TGTGCCAGCAGTTCCGCAGGGCATAGCAATCAGCCCCAGCATTTT
CASSSAGHSNQPQHF
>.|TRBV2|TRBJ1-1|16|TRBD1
TGTGCCAGCAGTGAAGTTGGGACAGGGGTTCCCACTGAAGCTTTCTTT
CASSEVGTGVPTEAFF
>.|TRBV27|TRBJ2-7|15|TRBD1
TGTGCCATCCCAGGGTACCCAGGGGGCGCCTACGAGCAGTACTTC
CAIPGYPGGAYEQYF
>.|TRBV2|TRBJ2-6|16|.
TGTGCCAGCATGGGCGGAGGGTTGACTGGGGCCAACGTCCTGACTTTC
CASMGGGLTGANVLTF
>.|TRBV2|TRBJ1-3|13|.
TGTGCCAGCAGTGTTCAGGAAAGAAACACCATATATTTT
CASSVQERNTIYF
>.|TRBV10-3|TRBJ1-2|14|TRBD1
TGTGCCATCAGTACTGACAGGGGGTCAAAAGGCTACACCTTC
CAISTDRGSKGYTF
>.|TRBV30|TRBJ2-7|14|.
TGTGCCTGGAGTTATTTGAGGAGCTCCTACGAGCAGTACTTC
CAWSYLRSSYEQYF
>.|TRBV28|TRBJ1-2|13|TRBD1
TGTGCCAGCAGTACTCCAACAGGGGGCGGCTACACCTTC
CASSTPTGGGYTF
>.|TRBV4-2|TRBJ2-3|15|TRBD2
TGTGCCAGCAGCCCAGCGGGGGGCCCATCAGATACGCAGTATTTT
CASSPAGGPSDTQYF
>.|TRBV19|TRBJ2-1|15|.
TGTGCCAGTAGTATCCGGGACTTGATTTCCAATGAGCAGTTCTTC
CASSIRDLISNEQFF
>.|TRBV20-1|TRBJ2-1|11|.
TGCAGCGCTAGTCAGTACAATGAGCAGTTCTTC
CSASQYNEQFF
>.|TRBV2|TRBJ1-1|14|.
TGTGCCAGCAATGGTCAGGGTGTATCAACTGAAGCTTTCTTT
CASNGQGVSTEAFF
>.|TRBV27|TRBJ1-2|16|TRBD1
TGTGCCAGCAGCCCTAGACAGGGGGTCATAGGCTATGGCTACACCTTC
CASSPRQGVIGYGYTF
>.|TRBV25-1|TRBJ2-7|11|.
TGTGCCAGCAGCAGACTGGACGAGCAGTACTTC
CASSRLDEQYF
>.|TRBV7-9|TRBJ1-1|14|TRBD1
TGTGCCAGCAGCCAGTCCGTGACAGGGGCTGAAGCTTTCTTT
CASSQSVTGAEAFF
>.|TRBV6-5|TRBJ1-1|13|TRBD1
TGTGCCAGCACTATCAGGACAGGGGCTGAAGCTTTCTTT
CASTIRTGAEAFF
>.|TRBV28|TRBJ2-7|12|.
TGTGCCAGCAGAACAGGGAATGGAGAGCAGTACTTC
CASRTGNGEQYF
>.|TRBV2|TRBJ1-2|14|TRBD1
TGTGCCAGCAGTCGGGCAACAGGGGGCTGGGGCTACACCTTC
CASSRATGGWGYTF